This T cell receptor (beta chain) was documented in a study of PD-L1 blockade in urothelial cancer. CDR1 is MNHNS and CDR2 is SASEGT in the germline V gene. This CDR3 comprises 14 residues. With V trimmed by 6 bases and J by 2 bases, 3 bases remained unmatched. The data were produced by immunoSEQ multiplex PCR, yet TCRdb's version contains in-frame clones alone and is incomplete. The sample records roughly 41,000 clones, approximately 80% being singletons. This clonotype originated in a man aged 60 to 75 with urothelial cancer. Material: PBMCs, obtained around atezolizumab (anti-PD-L1) treatment. The rearrangement uses TRBV6-1 and TRBJ1-3, with 8 bases matching TRBD1. This chain's CDR3 is CASRQQGAGNTIYF. In DNA, the CDR3 is TGTGCCAGCAGGCAACAGGGGGCTGGAAACACCATATATTTT.